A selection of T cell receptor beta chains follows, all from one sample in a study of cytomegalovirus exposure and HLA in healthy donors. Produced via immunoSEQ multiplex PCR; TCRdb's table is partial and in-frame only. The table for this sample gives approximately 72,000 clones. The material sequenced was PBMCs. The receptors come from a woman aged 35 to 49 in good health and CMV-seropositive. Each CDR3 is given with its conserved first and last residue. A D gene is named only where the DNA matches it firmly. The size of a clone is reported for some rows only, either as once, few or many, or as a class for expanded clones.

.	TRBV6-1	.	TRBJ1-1	TGTGCCAGCAGTGAACAGGTTTATACGAACACTGAAGCTTTCTTT	CASSEQVYTNTEAFF
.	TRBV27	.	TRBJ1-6	TGTGCCAGCAGTTCCAGCCGGGGGTCCTATAATTCACCCCTCCACTTT	CASSSSRGSYNSPLHF
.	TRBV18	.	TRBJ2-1	TGTGCCAGCTCGCCGGGGGTTTACAATGAGCAGTTCTTC	CASSPGVYNEQFF
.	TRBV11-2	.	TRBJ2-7	TGTGCCAGCAGCTTAGTCGGTCGGCGACTCAGCTCCTACGAGCAGTACTTC	CASSLVGRRLSSYEQYF
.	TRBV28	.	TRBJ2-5	TGTGCCAGCAGTTCCGCCCGGACAGCGTTGCTCTCGGGGGAGACCCAGTACTTC	CASSSARTALLSGETQYF
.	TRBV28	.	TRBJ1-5	TGTGCCAGCAGGGAGCGCGGGACTTGGCATTTT	CASRERGTWHF
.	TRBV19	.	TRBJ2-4	TGTGCCAGCGCCTCTATTGGAGCATTCCTAGCCAAAAACATTCAGTACTTC	CASASIGAFLAKNIQYF
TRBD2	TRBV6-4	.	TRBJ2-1	TGTGCCAGCAGTGAGGGAGATAGCGGGAGGGCCACGAGGGTTTACAATGAGCAGTTCTTC	CASSEGDSGRATRVYNEQFF
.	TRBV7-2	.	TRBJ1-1	TGTGCCAGCAGCTTAACACCGAACACTGAAGCTTTCTTT	CASSLTPNTEAFF
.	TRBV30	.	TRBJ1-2	TGTGCCTGGAGTCCAAAAGGGGGTCCGAGGCTGGGAGGCTACACCTTC	CAWSPKGGPRLGGYTF
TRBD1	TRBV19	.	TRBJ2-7	TGTGCCAGTAGTACTTCACAGGGGTCCTACGAGCAGTACTTC	CASSTSQGSYEQYF
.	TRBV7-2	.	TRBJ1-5	TGTGCCAGCAGGCCCGGCCAGGGGAATCAGCCCCAGCATTTT	CASRPGQGNQPQHF
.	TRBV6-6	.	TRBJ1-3	TGTGCCAGCAGTTACTCGCAGGACAGAGGAAACACCATATATTTT	CASSYSQDRGNTIYF
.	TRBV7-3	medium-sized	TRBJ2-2	TGTGCCAGCAGCTTCGGGTACACCGGGGAGCTGTTTTTT	CASSFGYTGELFF
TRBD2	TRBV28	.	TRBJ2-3	TGTGCCAGCAGTTTATCACCTAGCGGGAGGGGCACAGATACGCAGTATTTT	CASSLSPSGRGTDTQYF
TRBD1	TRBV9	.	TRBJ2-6	TGTGCCAGCAGCGCCAAACAGACAGGGACTGGGGCCAACGTCCTGACTTTC	CASSAKQTGTGANVLTF
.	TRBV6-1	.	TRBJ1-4	TGTGCCAGCAGTGGGGGGGGAGGGAATGAAAAACTGTTTTTT	CASSGGGGNEKLFF